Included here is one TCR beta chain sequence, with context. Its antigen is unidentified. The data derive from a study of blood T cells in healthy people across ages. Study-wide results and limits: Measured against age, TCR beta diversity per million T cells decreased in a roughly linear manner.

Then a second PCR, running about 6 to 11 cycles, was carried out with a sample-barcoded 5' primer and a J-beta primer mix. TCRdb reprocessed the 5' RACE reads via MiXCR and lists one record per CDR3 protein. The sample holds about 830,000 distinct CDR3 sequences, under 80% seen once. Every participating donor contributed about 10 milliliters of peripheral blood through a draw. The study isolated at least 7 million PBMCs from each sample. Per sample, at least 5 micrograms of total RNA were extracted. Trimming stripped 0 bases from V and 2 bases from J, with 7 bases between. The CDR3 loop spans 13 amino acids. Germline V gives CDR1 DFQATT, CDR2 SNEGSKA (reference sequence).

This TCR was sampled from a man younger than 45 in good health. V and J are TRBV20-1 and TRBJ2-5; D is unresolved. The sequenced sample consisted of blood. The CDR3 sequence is CSARERAQETQYF. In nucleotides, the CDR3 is TGCAGTGCTAGAGAAAGGGCACAAGAGACCCAGTACTTC.